Listed here are 25 T cell receptor beta chains from one sample, sequenced in a study of blood T cells in healthy people across ages. Alongside a J-beta primer mix, a sample-barcoded 5' primer served in a second PCR lasting about 6 to 12 cycles. TCRdb passed the 5' RACE reads through MiXCR, listing each CDR3 protein once. The sample has approximately 780,000 distinct CDR3 sequences; 20% to 30% are singletons. These data were also reused for a study on T cells of mothers and their children.

The sequencing sample was made of blood. These receptors were obtained from a boy between 10 and 17 years old in good health.

This chain uses TRBV19 with TRBJ1-5, with D hard to call. This CDR3 comprises 14 residues. Germline lookup yields CDR1 LNHDA and CDR2 SQIVND (reference sequence). V lost 3 bases to trimming and J lost 1 base, with 7 bases between them. CDR3 protein: CASSISQSNQPQHF. The CDR3 DNA is TGTGCCAGTAGTATTAGCCAGAGCAATCAGCCCCAGCATTTT.

The chain uses TRBV6-6 and TRBJ1-2; D not certain. Between the trimmed V and J ends, which lost 2 bases and 5 bases, there was a span of 12 bases. Germline assignment: CDR1 MNHNY and CDR2 SVGAGI (reference sequence). The CDR3 loop spans 14 amino acids. CDR3 amino acids: CASSYQALPYGYTF. The DNA of the CDR3 is TGTGCCAGCAGTTACCAGGCCCTCCCTTATGGCTACACCTTC.

The chain carries TRBV21-1 and TRBJ2-1; TRBD2, the D gene given by the table, was not confirmed from the DNA. TRBV21-1 is labeled a pseudogene. The CDR3 extends over 13 amino acids. CDR3 sequence reads: CASSPPRDNEQFF. The CDR3 DNA is TGTGCCAGCAGTCCGCCGCGGGACAATGAGCAGTTCTTC.

The chain is built from TRBV30 and TRBJ1-4, with a weak D call TRBD1 (5 bases). The CDR3 loop spans 15 amino acids. V shed 0 bases and J shed 3 bases, with 11 bases lying between them. Germline lookup yields CDR1 GTSNPN and CDR2 SVGIG (reference sequence). The CDR3: CAWSVGASANEKLFF. DNA for the CDR3: TGTGCCTGGAGTGTAGGGGCATCGGCTAATGAAAAACTGTTTTTT.

The chain couples TRBV6-5 to TRBJ2-1; D could derive from TRBD1 or TRBD2 (5 bases each). The DNA end is more similar to TRBJ2-5, so the J call may be wrong. This CDR3 comprises 11 residues. Germline CDR1 and CDR2: MNHEY and SVGAGI. CDR3 residues: CASIGDETQYF. CDR3 bases: TGTGCCAGCATAGGGGACGAGACCCAGTACTTC.

The chain carries TRBV3-1 and TRBJ1-2, with D hard to call. Trimming left V 2 bases short and J 3 bases short, with 13 bases between. The CDR3 has 15 residues. Germline V gives CDR1 LGHDT, CDR2 YNNKEL (reference sequence). CDR3 residues: CASSQSVSLYYGYTF. CDR3 nucleotides: TGTGCCAGCAGCCAAAGTGTCTCTCTTTACTATGGCTACACCTTC.

This clonotype was seen only a few times. CDR3 residues: CATQGGRSYNEQFF. The CDR3 DNA is TGTGCCACCCAGGGGGGTCGCTCCTACAATGAGCAGTTCTTC. The chain combines TRBV24-1 with TRBJ2-1; possibly TRBD1 for D (7 bases). The ends were cut back, 9 bases at V and 0 bases at J, with 11 bases in the middle. This CDR3 has 14 amino acids. Germline CDR1 reads KGHDR; CDR2 reads SFDVKD.

The rearrangement joins TRBV4-1 to TRBJ1-2; D unresolved. V was pared by 0 bases and J by 5 bases, with 13 bases between. The CDR3 loop spans 15 amino acids. CDR1 is MGHRA, CDR2 YSYEKL, per germline. CDR3: CASSQDRGVGYGYTF. CDR3 bases: TGCGCCAGCAGCCAAGACCGCGGGGTAGGGTATGGCTACACCTTC.

Notes on this clonotype: Sequence at one end of the junction differs from germline and may be a read error. The chain is built from TRBV3-1 and TRBJ1-5, with TRBD1 matching over 8 bases. There are 14 residues in the CDR3. The V gene's germline CDR1 is LGHDT and CDR2 YNNKEL (reference sequence). The CDR3 spells CASSEDRGNQPQHF. For the CDR3, the DNA is TGTGCCAGCAGCGAAGACAGGGGTAATCAGCCCCAGCATTTT.

This sequence joins TRBV28 and TRBJ1-4, with 7 bases matching TRBD1. The ends lost 6 bases at V and 4 bases at J; junction bases unmatched: 17. Per germline, CDR1 MDHEN and CDR2 SYDVKM. CDR3 length equals 18 residues. In nucleotides, the CDR3 is TGTGCCAGCAGCCGCGGGACAGCCACCCCGTGGGATAATGAAAAACTGTTTTTT. Protein product: CASSRGTATPWDNEKLFF.

This clonotype has a count of ten or more. The V gene is TRBV7-3, the J gene TRBJ2-3; D not resolved. The V and J ends lost 0 bases and 6 bases respectively, with 4 bases between them. In germline, CDR1 is SGHTA, CDR2 FQGTGA. The CDR3 covers 12 residues. Here the CDR3 reads CASSLTGDTQYF. The CDR3 DNA is TGTGCCAGCAGCTTAACGGGGGATACGCAGTATTTT.

The gene calls are TRBV29-1 and TRBJ1-1; D uncertain. Per germline, CDR1 SQVTM and CDR2 ANQGSEA. V dropped 6 bases and J dropped 6 bases, with 17 bases sitting between them. CDR3 size: 13 residues. The CDR3: CSVKTWTGAEAFF. CDR3 nucleotide sequence: TGCAGCGTGAAGACTTGGACGGGTGCTGAAGCTTTCTTT.

This clonotype was counted only a few times. The CDR3 region is CSASRTSGYNEQFF. The CDR3 nucleotides are TGCAGTGCTAGCCGGACTAGCGGTTACAATGAGCAGTTCTTC. The chain uses TRBV20-1 and TRBJ2-1, with 10 bases identical to TRBD2. V gave up 3 bases and J gave up 4 bases; unmatched junction bases: 3. Germline CDR1 reads DFQATT; CDR2 reads SNEGSKA (reference sequence). The CDR3 contains 14 residues.

This clonotype came up a few times. Here the CDR3 reads CASSLAGGLDYGYTF. CDR3 DNA: TGTGCCAGCAGCTTGGCCGGGGGGTTGGACTATGGCTACACCTTC. The chain employs TRBV5-5 and TRBJ1-2, with D possibly being TRBD1 (5 bases). CDR1 SGHKS and CDR2 YYEKEE come from the germline V gene (reference sequence). The CDR3 has 15 amino acids. The germline V and J ends were trimmed by 0 bases and 3 bases, with 12 bases remaining between them.

This clonotype has more than one count but fewer than ten. The chain joins TRBV13 to TRBJ1-1; TRBD1 agrees at 8 bases. The CDR3 is made up of 15 amino acids. Losses at the gene ends were 5 bases for V and 1 base for J; bases not matched to a gene: 6. Germline values: CDR1 PRHDT, CDR2 FYEKMQ (reference sequence). The DNA of the CDR3 is TGTGCCAGCAGCGCCGGACAGGGAGCGAACACTGAAGCTTTCTTT. The encoded protein is CASSAGQGANTEAFF.

The chain uses TRBV6-6 and TRBJ1-1; D unresolved. This CDR3 contains 14 residues. V dropped 0 bases and J dropped 0 bases, with 5 bases sitting between them. Germline V lookup: CDR1 MNHNY, CDR2 SVGAGI (reference sequence). This chain's CDR3 is CASSYSNMNTEAFF. Here the CDR3 DNA reads TGTGCCAGCAGTTACTCGAACATGAACACTGAAGCTTTCTTT.

V usage is TRBV2 and J usage is TRBJ1-2; D may be TRBD1 (6 bases). The V end was cut by 6 bases, the J end by 7 bases, with 15 bases between. The CDR3 is made up of 13 amino acids. Germline lookup yields CDR1 SNHLY and CDR2 FYNNEI. The CDR3 DNA follows: TGTGCCAGCAGAGAGAGGAAGGGGGGTGGCTACACCTTC. It codes for CASRERKGGGYTF.

This rearrangement joins TRBV12-3 or TRBV12-4 to TRBJ2-6; 7 nucleotides line up with TRBD1. The CDR3 sequence is 14 residues long. V lost 7 bases, J lost 3 bases, and 3 bases stayed unmatched. The CDR3 DNA reads TGTGCCAGCAACAGGGGCTATGGGGCCAACGTCCTGACTTTC. It specifies CASNRGYGANVLTF.

V and J are TRBV29-1 and TRBJ1-1; TRBD1 matches at 9 bases. Trimming cost V 1 base and J 5 bases; bases outside gene matches: 2. From germline, CDR1 is SQVTM and CDR2 ANQGSEA. The CDR3 sequence is 13 residues long. CDR3 sequence reads: CSVEGTGVTEAFF. CDR3 sequence (DNA): TGCAGCGTTGAAGGGACAGGGGTTACTGAAGCTTTCTTT. Full variable domain (missing parts from reference TRBV29-1 and TRBJ1-1): SAVISQKPSRDICQRGTSLTIQCQVDSQVTMMFWYRQQPGQSLTLIATANQGSEATYESGFVIDKFPISRPNLTFSTLTVSNMSPEDSSIYLCSVEGTGVTEAFFGQGTRLTVV.

The chain links TRBV2 to TRBJ2-5, with D possibly TRBD2 on 6 matching bases. This CDR3 comprises 14 residues. Germline V gene sequence: CDR1 SNHLY, CDR2 FYNNEI. The germline V and J ends were trimmed by 7 bases and 0 bases, with 12 bases remaining between them. CDR3 in DNA: TGTGCCAGCACCGAATGGGACTACCAAGAGACCCAGTACTTC. Translated, it gives CASTEWDYQETQYF.

As concerns this clonotype: Germline and junction disagree at one end, which may indicate a read error. The DNA for the CDR3 is TGTGCCACCAGTCCCAGTTCAGGGTTCGGGGAGCTGTTTTTT. The encoded protein is CATSPSSGFGELFF. This sequence joins TRBV6-5 and TRBJ2-2; perhaps TRBD1 as D (5 bases). The CDR3 loop spans 14 amino acids. Germline CDR1 is MNHEY and CDR2 is SVGAGI.

This clonotype was detected only a few times. V is TRBV6-6 and J is TRBJ1-5, with D hard to call. Trimming pared 6 bases from V and 9 bases from J, leaving 15 bases between. Germline CDR1 and CDR2: MNHNY and SVGAGI (reference sequence). This CDR3 is built from 13 residues. The CDR3 DNA reads TGTGCCAGCAGCTCGGACGGACCGGGGCCCCAGCATTTT. Its protein is CASSSDGPGPQHF.

The rearrangement joins TRBV4-2 to TRBJ1-1; D gene ambiguous. This CDR3 is 13 amino acids long. The germline gives CDR1 LGHNA, CDR2 YNFKEQ. V gave up 8 bases and J gave up 5 bases, with 15 bases separating them. CDR3 nucleotide sequence: TGTGCCAGCGGTCGGAGGTCGGGGACTGAAGCTTTCTTT. This translates into CASGRRSGTEAFF.

This clonotype was counted only a few times. As DNA, the CDR3 is TGCGCCAGCAGCCAAGATGTCAGCGGGGTGTACCAAGAGACCCAGTACTTC. This gives the protein CASSQDVSGVYQETQYF. The rearrangement uses TRBV4-1 and TRBJ2-5; 7 bases align to TRBD2. Germline V gene lookup returns CDR1 MGHRA and CDR2 YSYEKL. This CDR3 has 17 residues. Trimming at V came to 0 bases and at J to 0 bases, leaving 7 bases not matched to a gene.

This rearrangement joins TRBV5-1 to TRBJ2-1, with D possibly being TRBD2 (6 bases). The ends were cut back, 4 bases at V and 8 bases at J, with 22 bases in the middle. The CDR3 contains 16 residues. The germline gives CDR1 SGHRS, CDR2 YFSETQ. The DNA of the CDR3 is TGCGCCAGCAGCAGAAGCTCCGGTACTAGCAGCCATGAGCAGTTCTTC. Amino acid sequence: CASSRSSGTSSHEQFF.